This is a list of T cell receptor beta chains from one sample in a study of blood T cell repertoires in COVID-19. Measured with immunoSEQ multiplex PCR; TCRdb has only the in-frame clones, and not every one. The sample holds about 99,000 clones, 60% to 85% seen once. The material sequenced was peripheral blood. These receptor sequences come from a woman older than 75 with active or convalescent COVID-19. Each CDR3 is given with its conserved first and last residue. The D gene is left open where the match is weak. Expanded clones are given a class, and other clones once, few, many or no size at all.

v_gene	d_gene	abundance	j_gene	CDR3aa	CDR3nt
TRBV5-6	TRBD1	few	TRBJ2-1	CASSLKRQGWNEQFF	TGTGCCAGCAGCTTGAAGAGACAGGGATGGAATGAGCAGTTCTTC
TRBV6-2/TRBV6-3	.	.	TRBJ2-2	CASSFTGNTGELFF	TGTGCCAGCAGTTTCACAGGGAACACCGGGGAGCTGTTTTTT
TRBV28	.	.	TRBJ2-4	CASNGGGAAKNIQYF	TGTGCCAGCAACGGAGGGGGGGCAGCCAAAAACATTCAGTACTTC
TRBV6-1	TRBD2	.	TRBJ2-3	CASSERGLAGGDTQYF	TGTGCCAGCAGTGAAAGAGGACTAGCGGGAGGGGATACGCAGTATTTT
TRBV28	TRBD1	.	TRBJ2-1	CASSPRDSSYNEQFF	TGTGCCAGCAGTCCTCGGGACAGCTCCTACAATGAGCAGTTCTTC
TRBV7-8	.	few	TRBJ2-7	CASSPRTVDYEQYF	TGTGCCAGCAGCCCCAGGACAGTTGACTACGAGCAGTACTTC
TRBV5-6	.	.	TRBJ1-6	CASSLAPGENSPLHF	TGTGCCAGCAGCTTGGCCCCAGGGGAAAATTCACCCCTCCACTTT
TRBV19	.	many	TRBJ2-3	CASSMDSGTDTQYF	TGTGCCAGTAGTATGGACTCGGGCACAGATACGCAGTATTTT
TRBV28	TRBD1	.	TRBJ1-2	CASSLLQGPGNYGYTF	TGTGCCAGCAGTTTACTACAGGGGCCGGGTAACTATGGCTACACCTTC
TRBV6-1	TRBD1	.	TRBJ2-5	CASSEGAGGETQYF	TGTGCCAGCAGTGAAGGGGCAGGGGGAGAGACCCAGTACTTC
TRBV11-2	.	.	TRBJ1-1	CASSWGGGGMAGAFF	TGTGCCAGCAGCTGGGGCGGGGGCGGAATGGCTGGGGCTTTCTTT
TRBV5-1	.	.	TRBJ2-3	CASSLAGEAQYF	TGTGCCAGCAGCCTGGCAGGGGAAGCGCAGTATTTT
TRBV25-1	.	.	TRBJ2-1	CASSPYTSSYNEQFF	TGTGCCAGCAGTCCTTACACTAGCTCCTACAATGAGCAGTTCTTC
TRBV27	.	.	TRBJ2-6	CASSPRGSGANVLTF	TGTGCCAGCAGTCCAAGGGGTTCTGGGGCCAACGTCCTGACTTTC
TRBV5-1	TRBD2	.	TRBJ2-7	CASSRTSGIYEQYF	TGTGCCAGCAGCAGGACTAGCGGGATTTACGAGCAGTACTTC
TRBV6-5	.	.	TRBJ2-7	CASQPDRGGPSEQYF	TGTGCCAGCCAACCCGACAGAGGCGGTCCCTCCGAGCAGTACTTC
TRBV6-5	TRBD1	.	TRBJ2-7	CASRLTGTGGVEQYF	TGTGCCAGCAGATTGACCGGGACAGGGGGCGTCGAGCAGTACTTC
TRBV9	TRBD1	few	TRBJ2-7	CASSVGPGQGIYEQYF	TGTGCCAGCAGCGTAGGACCGGGACAGGGTATCTACGAGCAGTACTTC
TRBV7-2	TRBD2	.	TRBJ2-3	CASSPGLNTDTQYF	TGTGCCAGCAGCCCGGGACTAAATACAGATACGCAGTATTTT
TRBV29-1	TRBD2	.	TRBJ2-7	CSVEDREGTSGLYEQYF	TGCAGCGTTGAAGATCGGGAGGGGACTAGCGGTCTCTACGAGCAGTACTTC
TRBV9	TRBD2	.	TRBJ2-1	CASSVGALASGSGRQFF	TGTGCCAGCAGCGTGGGCGCCTTAGCTAGCGGGAGTGGACGGCAGTTCTTC
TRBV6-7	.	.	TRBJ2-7	CASSVLGPGLFLREQYF	TGTGCCAGCAGTGTGTTAGGCCCGGGACTCTTCCTTCGAGAGCAGTACTTC
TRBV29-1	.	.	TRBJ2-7	CSASTGPMSYEQYF	TGCAGCGCTTCAACAGGCCCGATGTCCTACGAGCAGTACTTC
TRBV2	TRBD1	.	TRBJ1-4	CASSPWTGLSEKLFF	TGTGCCAGCAGTCCCTGGACAGGGCTTTCTGAAAAACTGTTTTTT
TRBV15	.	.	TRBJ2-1	CATSREGVYNEQFF	TGTGCCACCAGCAGAGAAGGGGTATACAATGAGCAGTTCTTC
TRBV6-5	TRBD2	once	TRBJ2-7	CASRVTSAMAWQYF	TGTGCCAGCAGGGTGACTAGCGCGATGGCCTGGCAGTACTTC
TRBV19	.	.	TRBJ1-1	CASSYGQSTEAFF	TGTGCCAGTAGTTATGGACAGAGCACTGAAGCTTTCTTT
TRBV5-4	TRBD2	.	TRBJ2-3	CASSLGLAGSTDTQYF	TGTGCCAGCAGCTTGGGACTAGCGGGTTCCACAGATACGCAGTATTTT
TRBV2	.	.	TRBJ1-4	CASSETAPGINEKLFF	TGTGCCAGCAGCGAAACAGCGCCGGGAATTAATGAAAAACTGTTTTTT
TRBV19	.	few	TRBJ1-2	CASSSRPGDGYTF	TGTGCCAGTAGTTCGCGACCGGGGGATGGCTACACCTTC
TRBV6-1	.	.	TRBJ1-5	CASSPTGNQPQHF	TGTGCCAGCAGTCCGACAGGTAATCAGCCCCAGCATTTT
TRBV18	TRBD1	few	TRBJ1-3	CASSPNNIDRVSGNTIYF	TGTGCCAGCTCACCGAATAATATCGACAGGGTCTCTGGAAACACCATATATTTT
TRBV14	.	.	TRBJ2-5	CASSQAPSGWGETQYF	TGTGCCAGCAGCCAAGCCCCCTCAGGGTGGGGAGAGACCCAGTACTTC
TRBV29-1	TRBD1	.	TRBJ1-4	CSVGRTGAANEKLFF	TGCAGCGTTGGCCGGACAGGGGCGGCTAATGAAAAACTGTTTTTT
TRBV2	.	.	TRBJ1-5	CASSDRGNSNQPQHF	TGTGCCAGCAGTGATCGGGGGAATAGCAATCAGCCCCAGCATTTT
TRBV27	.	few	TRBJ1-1	CASSFREPNTEAFF	TGTGCCAGCAGTTTCAGGGAACCCAACACTGAAGCTTTCTTT
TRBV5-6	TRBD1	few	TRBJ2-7	CASSNTGTGINEQYF	TGTGCCAGCAGCAACACCGGGACAGGGATCAACGAGCAGTACTTC
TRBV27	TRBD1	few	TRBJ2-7	CASKPTGTDEQYF	TGTGCCAGCAAACCGACAGGGACCGACGAGCAGTACTTC
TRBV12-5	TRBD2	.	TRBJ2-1	CASGLVLAGVAYNEQFF	TGTGCTAGTGGTTTGGTGCTAGCGGGGGTAGCCTACAATGAGCAGTTCTTC
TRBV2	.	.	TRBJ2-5	CASTALGGTQETQYF	TGTGCCAGCACCGCCCTGGGGGGTACCCAAGAGACCCAGTACTTC
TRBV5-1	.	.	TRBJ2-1	CASSSGTHNEQFF	TGCGCCAGCAGTTCCGGGACACACAATGAGCAGTTCTTC
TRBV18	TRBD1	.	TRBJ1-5	CASSWTGGLANQPQHF	TGTGCCAGCTCATGGACAGGGGGCTTAGCCAATCAGCCCCAGCATTTT
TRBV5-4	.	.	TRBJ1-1	CASSYRENTEAFF	TGTGCCAGCAGCTACAGGGAGAACACTGAAGCTTTCTTT
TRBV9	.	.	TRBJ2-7	CASSVASGISYEQYF	TGTGCCAGCAGCGTAGCTTCAGGAATCTCCTACGAGCAGTACTTC
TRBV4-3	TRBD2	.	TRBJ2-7	CASSQALAGSSYEQYF	TGCGCCAGCAGCCAAGCCCTAGCGGGAAGCTCCTACGAGCAGTACTTC
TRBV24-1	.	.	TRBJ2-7	CATSDYNREGDYEQYF	TGTGCCACCAGTGACTACAACAGGGAGGGGGACTACGAGCAGTACTTC
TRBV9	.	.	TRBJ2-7	CASSVVPSGDTYEQYF	TGTGCCAGCAGCGTAGTCCCTTCAGGGGATACTTACGAGCAGTACTTC
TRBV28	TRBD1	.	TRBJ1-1	CASTQGGDRVFTEAFF	TGTGCCAGCACCCAGGGGGGGGACAGGGTCTTCACTGAAGCTTTCTTT
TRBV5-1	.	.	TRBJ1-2	CASSLEGPLRGSNYGYTF	TGCGCCAGCAGCTTGGAGGGCCCCCTCCGGGGGTCTAACTATGGCTACACCTTC
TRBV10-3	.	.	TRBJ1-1	CAVGGQGNTEAFF	TGTGCCGTCGGGGGTCAGGGGAACACTGAAGCTTTCTTT
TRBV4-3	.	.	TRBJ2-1	CASSRVGFEGGVYNEQFF	TGCGCCAGCAGCCGGGTTGGTTTCGAGGGAGGAGTCTACAATGAGCAGTTCTTC
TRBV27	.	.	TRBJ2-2	CASSFPTGELFF	TGTGCCAGCAGTTTCCCGACCGGGGAGCTGTTTTTT
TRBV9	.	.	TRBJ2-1	CASSVLGGGHNEQFF	TGTGCCAGCAGCGTCTTGGGTGGCGGGCACAATGAGCAGTTCTTC
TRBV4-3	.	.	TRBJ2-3	CASSPYKGAGGGADTQYF	TGCGCCAGCAGCCCCTATAAGGGGGCGGGAGGAGGAGCAGATACGCAGTATTTT
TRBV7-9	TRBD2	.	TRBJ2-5	CASRGGLALQETQYF	TGTGCCAGCAGGGGGGGACTAGCGCTGCAAGAGACCCAGTACTTC
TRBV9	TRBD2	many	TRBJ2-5	CASSGLAGVGFEETQYF	TGTGCCAGCAGCGGACTAGCGGGAGTGGGTTTTGAAGAGACCCAGTACTTC
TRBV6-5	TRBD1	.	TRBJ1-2	CASTTRGPGYTF	TGTGCCAGCACTACGAGGGGGCCTGGCTACACCTTC
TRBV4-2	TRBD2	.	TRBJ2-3	CASSRSRAGGGTDTQYF	TGTGCCAGCAGCCGTTCGCGAGCGGGAGGGGGTACAGATACGCAGTATTTT
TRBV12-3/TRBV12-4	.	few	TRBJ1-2	CASSYDPGGYTF	TGTGCCAGCAGTTACGATCCGGGTGGCTACACCTTC
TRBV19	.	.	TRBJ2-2	CASSIRGNTGELFF	TGTGCCAGTAGTATCAGGGGAAACACCGGGGAGCTGTTTTTT